The clone carrying this T cell receptor (beta chain) was observed once. CDR1 MDHEN and CDR2 SYDVKM come from the germline V gene. The V gene end was trimmed by 7 bases and the J gene end by 4 bases; junction bases not matched to a gene: 8. CDR3 length equals 16 residues. These data come from a study of CD8 T cells in Susac syndrome. Reverse transcription of about 0.45 to 1 ug RNA was performed with random hexamers. TCRdb independently ran MiXCR on the immunoSEQ multiplex PCR reads; one entry per CDR3 protein. Of about 280,000 distinct CDR3 sequences listed, 80% to 90% are singletons. The sequenced sample was CD8+ T cells from PBMCs. This TCR derives from a human donor with multiple sclerosis. V usage is TRBV28 and J usage is TRBJ2-3, with 13 bases aligning to TRBD2. DNA of the CDR3: TGTGCCAGCACCGCTCCGGGACTAGCGGGATCAGATACGCAGTATTTT. Its translation: CASTAPGLAGSDTQYF.